These 10 T cell receptor beta chains came from one sample sequenced in a study of cytomegalovirus exposure and HLA in healthy donors. The PCR made use of 60 Vbeta and 13 Jbeta primers. The protocol was immunoSEQ multiplex PCR, while the TCRdb copy is restricted to in-frame clones and leaves out a portion. The data hold over 150,000 clones, with more than 75% observed a single time. The source material was PBMCs. The origin of the receptors is a man aged 25-45 years in good health and CMV-seropositive.

This clone was recorded a few times. V usage is TRBV6-4 and J usage is TRBJ1-2, with D uncertain. V was clipped by 2 bases and J by 7 bases, with 14 bases between them. This CDR3 has 14 residues. CDR1 is MRHNA and CDR2 is SNTAGT in the germline V gene. The chain's CDR3 is CASSDRLRSFGYTF. CDR3 nucleotides: TGTGCCAGCAGTGACCGCCTGCGGAGTTTTGGCTACACCTTC.

This clone has more than one count but fewer than ten. The chain recombines TRBV6-6 with TRBJ2-5, with 8 nucleotides matching TRBD1. The better agreement between TRBJ2-7 and the DNA end casts doubt on the J call. The CDR3 loop spans 13 amino acids. Germline V gives CDR1 MNHNY, CDR2 SVGAGI (reference sequence). The CDR3 here is CASIGQGSYEQYF. For the CDR3, the DNA is TGTGCCAGCATTGGACAGGGATCCTACGAGCAGTACTTC.

J is TRBJ2-7 and V is TRBV5-4, with D possibly matching TRBD2 (6 bases). The CDR3 extends over 13 amino acids. CDR1 SGHNT and CDR2 YYREEE come from the germline V gene (reference sequence). V was cut by 4 bases and J by 7 bases, with 15 bases left in between. CDR3 sequence: CASSPGLTNEQYF. Written as DNA, the CDR3 is TGTGCCAGCAGCCCGGGACTCACGAATGAGCAGTACTTC.

This clone was detected a few times. The chain uses TRBV6-5 and TRBJ1-1, with D maybe TRBD1 (6 bases). Trimming took off 6 bases at V and 4 bases at J, with 15 bases between the two ends. The germline gives CDR1 MNHEY, CDR2 SVGAGI. This CDR3 is 14 amino acids long. DNA of the CDR3: TGTGCCAGCAGCGGGGGGGCGGGAGGCACTGAAGCTTTCTTT. Translating gives CASSGGAGGTEAFF.

Of note for this clone: The sample has other DNA sequences that encode this CDR3 too. The chain joins TRBV27 to TRBJ2-2; D call uncertain. Germline CDR1 reads MNHEY; CDR2 reads SMNVEV (reference sequence). This CDR3 is built from 12 residues. Trimming took off 5 bases at V and 2 bases at J, with 3 bases between the two ends. The CDR3 loop reads CASSPNTGELFF. The CDR3 DNA reads TGTGCCAGCAGTCCAAACACCGGGGAGCTGTTTTTT.

The CDR3 sequence: CAISERQTGGETQYF. The DNA of the CDR3 is TGTGCCATCAGTGAGAGGCAGACAGGGGGAGAGACCCAGTACTTC. The J gene is TRBJ2-5, the V gene TRBV10-3, with 9 positions matching TRBD1. Per germline, CDR1 ENHRY and CDR2 SYGVKD. The CDR3 is 15 residues long. Trimming took 2 bases from V and 4 from J; bases not matched to a gene: 5.

This sequence joins TRBV7-2 and TRBJ2-3, with D possibly matching TRBD1 (6 bases). Germline V gene data show CDR1 as SGHTA and CDR2 as FQGNSA. This CDR3 is 17 amino acids long. V lost 5 bases to trimming and J lost 0 bases, with 18 bases between them. DNA of the CDR3: TGTGCCAGCAGCGCACCAACGAGGGACACCAGCACAGATACGCAGTATTTT. Its protein product is CASSAPTRDTSTDTQYF.

This clone occurred a few times. The V and J genes are TRBV2 and TRBJ2-2; weak D call: TRBD2 (6 bases). Germline V gives CDR1 SNHLY, CDR2 FYNNEI. Trimming removed 8 bases from V and 3 bases from J, with 10 bases in between. CDR3 length: 13 residues. CDR3 DNA sequence: TGTGCCAGCGGAGGGCTCGACACCGGGGAGCTGTTTTTT. Translation: CASGGLDTGELFF.

The chain links TRBV4-2 to TRBJ1-2; 7 bases line up with TRBD1. CDR1 and CDR2 from the germline V gene are LGHNA and YNFKEQ. This CDR3 is built from 12 residues. V shed 3 bases, J shed 6 bases, and the junction held 1 base outside the gene matches. CDR3 coding DNA: TGTGCCAGCAGCCAGGGGACAGATGGCTACACCTTC. Its protein product is CASSQGTDGYTF.

This clone was seen a single time. The chain recombines TRBV27 with TRBJ2-3, with D possibly matching TRBD2 (6 bases). Germline V gene data show CDR1 as MNHEY and CDR2 as SMNVEV (reference sequence). V was clipped by 4 bases and J by 1 base, with 18 bases between them. There are 17 residues in the CDR3. CDR3 amino acids: CASSSSPRGGRTDTQYF. CDR3 coding DNA: TGTGCCAGCAGTTCATCTCCGAGGGGAGGTCGCACAGATACGCAGTATTTT.